These T cell receptor beta chains were read from a single sample in a study of blood T cells in healthy people across ages. TCRdb ran MiXCR on the 5' RACE reads and lists one entry per CDR3 protein. The table records approximately 800,000 distinct CDR3 sequences, around 68% of them present only once. The sequencing input was blood. The receptors originated from a man aged 30 to 39 in good health. Both conserved end residues are part of each CDR3. D genes are given only for firm matches. The listing skips clone size in some rows; elsewhere it reads once, few, many or a size class.

J	size	V	D	DNA	CDR3
TRBJ2-5	NA	TRBV7-2	TRBD2	TGTGCCAGCAGCTCGACCGGGACTAGCGGAGGAGCCCAGTACTTC	CASSSTGTSGGAQYF
TRBJ2-4	few	TRBV28	NA	TGTGCCAGCAGTAGGAGAGAAAACATTCAGTACTTC	CASSRRENIQYF
TRBJ2-7	NA	TRBV5-5	TRBD1	TGTGCCAGCAGGGCTCCGGGACAGTCCTACGAGCAGTACTTC	CASRAPGQSYEQYF
TRBJ2-1	NA	TRBV7-2	TRBD2	TGTGCCAGCAGCTTAGGTAGTAGCGGGGTTTACAATGATGTGCAGTTCTTC	CASSLGSSGVYNDVQFF
TRBJ2-1	NA	TRBV2	TRBD1	TGTGCCAGCAGTGGACAGGGTGGATGGTTCTTC	CASSGQGGWFF
TRBJ2-5	NA	TRBV10-3	NA	TGTGCCATCAGCCTACGGAATAGGGGATCCCAAGAGACCCAGTACTTC	CAISLRNRGSQETQYF
TRBJ2-5	NA	TRBV7-2	NA	TGTGCCAGCCGCGCCAGGGGAGCAGAGACCCAGTACTTC	CASRARGAETQYF
TRBJ1-6	once	TRBV7-2	TRBD1	TGTGCCAGCAGCCGGGGGACAGCTTATAATTCACCCCTCCACTTT	CASSRGTAYNSPLHF
TRBJ2-2	NA	TRBV11-3	NA	TGTGCCAGCAGCCGCCAGCGAGTCGGGGAGCTGTTTTTT	CASSRQRVGELFF
TRBJ2-7	NA	TRBV29-1	TRBD1	TGCAGCGTTGAAGGGGGACAGGGGAGAACCTACGAGCAGTACTTC	CSVEGGQGRTYEQYF
TRBJ2-5	NA	TRBV30	TRBD2	TGTGCCTGGCGTACTAGCGGGTCCGGGACCCAGTACTTC	CAWRTSGSGTQYF
TRBJ2-7	NA	TRBV6-1	NA	TGTGCCAGCAGTGAAAGGAGGGAATTGGTGCGCGAGCAGTACTTC	CASSERRELVREQYF
TRBJ2-1	few	TRBV7-2	TRBD1	TGTGCCAGCAGCTTCCGGGACAGGGGAGATACTGAGCAGTTCTTC	CASSFRDRGDTEQFF
TRBJ1-4	once	TRBV5-1	NA	TGCGCCAGTCCGACGGTCCCGGATGAAAAACTGTTTTTT	CASPTVPDEKLFF
TRBJ1-2	NA	TRBV10-3	NA	TGTGCCATCAGTGAGCAGGGAGGTAACTATGGCTACACCTTC	CAISEQGGNYGYTF
TRBJ1-5	NA	TRBV7-8	NA	TGTGCCAGCAGCTTAGCGGGGTCAAGAATGGGGGCTATCGTAGGGAATCAGCCCCAGCATTTT	CASSLAGSRMGAIVGNQPQHF
TRBJ2-7	NA	TRBV20-1	TRBD1	TGCAGTGCTCCACGGACAGGGGGGGCCGAGCAGTACTTC	CSAPRTGGAEQYF
TRBJ1-2	NA	TRBV27	NA	TGTGCCAGCAGTTTATCCAGTTCCCACTACCGTGGCTACACCTTC	CASSLSSSHYRGYTF
TRBJ1-2	NA	TRBV20-1	TRBD1	TGCAGTGCTACCGGGACAGGGCCCTATGGCTACACCTTC	CSATGTGPYGYTF
TRBJ2-2	NA	TRBV10-3	TRBD1	TGTGCCGTATCTTCGGGACAGTCAAACACCGGGGAGCTGTTTTTT	CAVSSGQSNTGELFF
TRBJ2-3	NA	TRBV2	TRBD1	TGTGCCAGCACCGGGACAGGGGACGGCACAGATACGCAGTATTTT	CASTGTGDGTDTQYF
TRBJ2-7	few	TRBV29-1	TRBD1	TGCAGCGGTCGGGACAGCTCCTACGAGCAGTACTTC	CSGRDSSYEQYF
TRBJ2-7	NA	TRBV28	TRBD1	TGTGCCAGCACCTGGGGACAGGGCAAGTACGAGCAGTACTTC	CASTWGQGKYEQYF
TRBJ2-1	NA	TRBV4-2	TRBD2	TGTGCCAGCAGCCACTCTAGCGGGGGGGCGTCCTACAATGAGCAGTTCTTC	CASSHSSGGASYNEQFF
TRBJ2-1	few	TRBV5-4	NA	TGTGCCAGCAGCTTGGACAGTCATAATGAGCAGTTCTTC	CASSLDSHNEQFF
TRBJ2-7	NA	TRBV7-2	NA	TGTGCCAGCAGCCGGACAAATAGCTCCTACGAGCAGTACTTC	CASSRTNSSYEQYF
TRBJ2-1	NA	TRBV13	NA	TGTGCCAGCACCGAAGGGTACAATGAGCAGTTCTTC	CASTEGYNEQFF
TRBJ1-1	few	TRBV6-5	NA	TGTGCCAGCAGTTACTCGTCAGACACTGAAGCTTTCTTT	CASSYSSDTEAFF
TRBJ2-1	NA	TRBV13	NA	TGTGCCAGCTCCAGGTTCGATGAGCAGTTCTTC	CASSRFDEQFF
TRBJ2-5	few	TRBV7-2	NA	TGTGCCAGCACCACCACTCGGGATGAGACCCAGTACTTC	CASTTTRDETQYF
TRBJ2-5	few	TRBV4-3	NA	TGCGCCAGCAGCCAAGACGGGTTTAAGGGAGAGACCCAGTACTTC	CASSQDGFKGETQYF
TRBJ2-7	few	TRBV29-1	NA	TGCAGCGTTGTTGCTCCCAACTACGAGCAGTACTTC	CSVVAPNYEQYF
TRBJ1-2	NA	TRBV14	NA	TGTGCCAGCAGCCCCTGGGATAAGGGAGTTAATGGCTACACCTTC	CASSPWDKGVNGYTF
TRBJ2-2	NA	TRBV6-6	TRBD1	TGTGCCAGCAGTTTCGGGACAGGGGGCCAACGCGGGGAGCTGTTTTTT	CASSFGTGGQRGELFF
TRBJ1-1	NA	TRBV6-2/TRBV6-3	NA	TGTGCCAGCAGTTACGGACGGTTGAACACTGAAGCTTTCTTT	CASSYGRLNTEAFF
TRBJ1-5	NA	TRBV5-6	TRBD1	TGTGCCAGCAGCTCGGGACAGGCTCCCGGGAAGCCCCAGCATTTT	CASSSGQAPGKPQHF
TRBJ2-1	once	TRBV10-3	TRBD2	TGTGCCATCAGTGAAACTAGCGGGGGGTCCTACAATGAGCAGTTCTTC	CAISETSGGSYNEQFF
TRBJ2-7	few	TRBV20-1	TRBD1	TGCAGTGCCAAAAGGGGGACAGGGGACTACGAGCAGTACTTC	CSAKRGTGDYEQYF
TRBJ1-4	once	TRBV7-8	NA	TGTGCCAGTAGCTTAGGGCCCGGACTAAATGAAAAACTGTTTTTT	CASSLGPGLNEKLFF
TRBJ2-1	NA	TRBV29-1	TRBD1	TGCAGCGTTGGTGGTTCGGCAGGGGGCGCGGATGAGCAGTTCTTC	CSVGGSAGGADEQFF
TRBJ2-6	many	TRBV7-2	NA	TGTGCCAGCAGCCCCTCTGTCAGGGCTGGGGCCAACGTCCTGACTTTC	CASSPSVRAGANVLTF
TRBJ2-5	NA	TRBV6-2/TRBV6-3	TRBD1	TGTGCCAGCAGTTACTCTTACGGGACAGGGTACTTC	CASSYSYGTGYF
TRBJ2-3	few	TRBV7-3	TRBD2	TGTGCCAGCAGCTTGAGCTTGACTAGCGCCACAGATACGCAGTATTTT	CASSLSLTSATDTQYF
TRBJ2-5	few	TRBV5-1	TRBD1	TGCGCCAGCAGTCTGCGGGACAGGGGCCAGGAGACCCAGTACTTC	CASSLRDRGQETQYF
TRBJ1-4	NA	TRBV5-6	TRBD1	TGTGCCAGCAGCTTGGCGACAGGGTTCACTAATGAAAAACTGTTTTTT	CASSLATGFTNEKLFF
TRBJ1-6	NA	TRBV10-3	NA	TGTGCCATCAGTGAGTCTCGCCCCTCGGATAATTCACCCCTCCACTTT	CAISESRPSDNSPLHF
TRBJ2-1	NA	TRBV5-1	NA	TGCGCCAGCAGCTCCCGGGGTCCAAGCGGTGAGCAGTTCTTC	CASSSRGPSGEQFF
TRBJ2-5	few	TRBV29-1	NA	TGCAGCGTTGTGGTGGCTGTCCAAGAGACCCAGTACTTC	CSVVVAVQETQYF
TRBJ2-7	few	TRBV28	NA	TGTGCCAGCAGATCGGACGGAACCTCCTACGAGCAGTACTTC	CASRSDGTSYEQYF
TRBJ2-4	once	TRBV29-1	TRBD2	TGCAGCGTTGTCGTAACTAGCGGGGGTGAGCAGTACTTC	CSVVVTSGGEQYF
TRBJ2-7	NA	TRBV5-1	TRBD1	TGCGCCAGCAGCAGAGCCGGACAGGGAGTTTCCTACGAGCAGTACTTC	CASSRAGQGVSYEQYF
TRBJ2-2	few	TRBV9	NA	TGTGCCAGCAGCGTAGATGACGGGGAGCTGTTTTTT	CASSVDDGELFF
TRBJ2-7	NA	TRBV12-3/TRBV12-4	TRBD2	TGTGCCAGCAGTCCTTCCGGGAGGGTAGCGGGGCTTCACTACGAGCAGTACTTC	CASSPSGRVAGLHYEQYF